These T cell receptor beta chains were read from a single sample in a study of identical twins. TCRdb redid the calling of the 5' RACE reads with MiXCR, one entry per CDR3 protein. This table holds more than 600,000 distinct CDR3 sequences, about 20% found once. The sample was also reused in another study, on T cells expressing NK-cell markers.

Sequenced material: PBMCs. These TCRs come from a woman between 18 and 30 years old in good health. Both conserved end residues are part of each CDR3. A D gene is named only where the DNA matches it firmly. The size of a clone is reported for some rows only, either as once, few or many, or as a class for expanded clones.

d_gene	abundance	j_gene	v_gene	CDR3aa	CDR3nt
-	-	TRBJ2-1	TRBV6-1	CASCSSTYNEQFF	TGTGCCAGCTGTAGTAGCACCTACAATGAGCAGTTCTTC
-	-	TRBJ2-7	TRBV5-4	CASSTDLRSYEQYF	TGTGCCAGCAGTACGGACTTGCGCTCCTACGAGCAGTACTTC
-	few	TRBJ2-7	TRBV24-1	CATSLTTRSRSYEQYF	TGTGCCACCTCACTTACCACTCGGTCCCGCTCCTACGAGCAGTACTTC
TRBD2	-	TRBJ2-1	TRBV20-1	CSARPRLAAFNEQFF	TGCAGTGCTAGACCCAGACTAGCTGCTTTTAATGAGCAGTTCTTC
TRBD1	-	TRBJ2-1	TRBV29-1	CSVEGQESSYNEQFF	TGCAGCGTTGAGGGACAGGAGAGCTCCTACAATGAGCAGTTCTTC
TRBD1	few	TRBJ1-1	TRBV5-1	CASRPPGQGISAFF	TGCGCCAGCAGACCGCCGGGACAGGGCATATCGGCTTTCTTT
-	few	TRBJ2-5	TRBV10-3	CAISGTGARETQYF	TGTGCCATCAGTGGGACTGGGGCGAGAGAGACCCAGTACTTC
-	few	TRBJ2-7	TRBV7-9	CASSLVPGAYEQYF	TGTGCCAGCAGCTTAGTTCCCGGGGCCTACGAGCAGTACTTC
-	few	TRBJ2-2	TRBV10-3	CAISEWKGHKFSGELFF	TGTGCCATCAGTGAGTGGAAAGGACACAAATTTTCCGGGGAGCTGTTTTTT
TRBD2	-	TRBJ2-1	TRBV7-9	CASSPQSSGGYNEQFF	TGTGCCAGCAGCCCCCAGAGTAGCGGGGGTTACAATGAGCAGTTCTTC
-	few	TRBJ2-5	TRBV20-1	CSARGPQETQYF	TGCAGTGCTAGGGGCCCTCAAGAGACCCAGTACTTC
-	once	TRBJ1-2	TRBV6-1	CASSTSRYGYTF	TGTGCCAGCAGTACTTCTCGCTATGGCTACACCTTC
-	few	TRBJ2-2	TRBV18	CASSKDRTARELFF	TGTGCCAGCTCGAAAGACAGGACCGCAAGGGAGCTGTTTTTT
-	few	TRBJ2-3	TRBV28	CASSKQRTDTQYF	TGTGCCAGCAGTAAACAGCGCACAGATACGCAGTATTTT
-	few	TRBJ1-5	TRBV12-3/TRBV12-4	CASSFAGPRSNQPQHF	TGTGCCAGCAGTTTTGCGGGACCTAGGAGCAATCAGCCCCAGCATTTT
-	-	TRBJ2-2	TRBV20-1	CSARESGRNTGELFF	TGCAGTGCTAGAGAGTCAGGCAGAAACACCGGGGAGCTGTTTTTT
-	-	TRBJ1-1	TRBV6-6	CASTDSKNTEAFF	TGTGCCAGCACCGACAGTAAGAACACTGAAGCTTTCTTT
-	-	TRBJ2-7	TRBV20-1	CSASDTTSYEQYF	TGCAGTGCATCAGATACCACCTCATACGAGCAGTACTTC
TRBD1	-	TRBJ2-1	TRBV5-6	CASSLRGRSREQFF	TGTGCCAGCAGCTTGAGGGGGCGCTCAAGAGAGCAGTTCTTC
-	-	TRBJ2-4	TRBV7-2	CASSLQGQGNIQYF	TGTGCCAGCAGCTTACAAGGGCAAGGAAACATTCAGTACTTC
-	few	TRBJ1-2	TRBV15	CATSREKGGTPRGYTF	TGTGCCACCAGCAGAGAGAAGGGTGGGACTCCGAGGGGCTACACCTTC
-	-	TRBJ2-7	TRBV29-1	CSVEGLKDPGPDEQYF	TGCAGCGTTGAAGGTCTTAAGGACCCAGGACCGGACGAGCAGTACTTC
-	-	TRBJ2-1	TRBV6-5	CASSWRGPLSYNEQFF	TGTGCCAGCAGTTGGCGGGGACCCCTCTCCTACAATGAGCAGTTCTTC
-	few	TRBJ2-7	TRBV20-1	CSARDGRGSSHEQYF	TGCAGTGCTAGAGACGGACGGGGGTCGTCCCACGAGCAGTACTTC
-	few	TRBJ1-2	TRBV12-3/TRBV12-4	CASSFGGALYGYTF	TGTGCCAGCAGTTTCGGGGGAGCCCTCTATGGCTACACCTTC
-	few	TRBJ2-1	TRBV20-1	CSARDHERVFYNEQFF	TGCAGTGCTAGAGATCATGAGCGGGTGTTCTACAATGAGCAGTTCTTC
TRBD1	-	TRBJ2-7	TRBV27	CASSTPGQENEQYF	TGTGCCAGCAGTACCCCGGGACAGGAAAACGAGCAGTACTTC
TRBD1	many	TRBJ2-5	TRBV6-5	CASSYETGRYQETQYF	TGTGCCAGCAGTTACGAGACAGGGCGGTACCAAGAGACCCAGTACTTC
-	-	TRBJ1-3	TRBV6-1	CASSRAVEGNTIYF	TGTGCCAGCAGTAGGGCGGTTGAAGGAAACACCATATATTTT
-	-	TRBJ2-7	TRBV7-6	CASGGSPRREQYF	TGTGCCAGCGGCGGGTCTCCTCGGCGCGAGCAGTACTTC
-	-	TRBJ2-3	TRBV3-1	CASSQVLRLDTDTQYF	TGTGCCAGCAGCCAAGTTTTGCGCCTGGACACAGATACGCAGTATTTT
-	-	TRBJ1-3	TRBV15	CATSSDRNRNTIYF	TGTGCCACCAGCAGTGACCGGAATAGAAACACCATATATTTT
TRBD2	-	TRBJ2-2	TRBV12-3/TRBV12-4	CASSGLARAGELFF	TGTGCCAGCAGCGGACTAGCCCGGGCCGGGGAGCTGTTTTTT
-	-	TRBJ2-1	TRBV7-8	CASSAQGPGYYNEQFF	TGTGCCAGCAGCGCCCAAGGGCCGGGTTACTACAATGAGCAGTTCTTC
TRBD1	-	TRBJ2-4	TRBV29-1	CSVGSRGNIQYF	TGCAGCGTTGGGAGCAGGGGGAACATTCAGTACTTC
-	-	TRBJ1-1	TRBV6-5	CASSPVGLLGTEAFF	TGTGCCAGCAGTCCCGTCGGGTTACTGGGGACTGAAGCTTTCTTT
-	many	TRBJ2-7	TRBV12-3/TRBV12-4	CASSYRAYEQYF	TGTGCCAGCAGTTACAGGGCCTACGAGCAGTACTTC
-	many	TRBJ2-1	TRBV12-3/TRBV12-4	CASSLVAYNEQFF	TGTGCCAGCAGCCTTGTGGCGTACAATGAGCAGTTCTTC
-	-	TRBJ2-5	TRBV5-1	CASSLGRMYQETQYF	TGCGCCAGCAGCTTGGGCAGGATGTACCAAGAGACCCAGTACTTC
-	-	TRBJ2-1	TRBV9	CASSAFGRETEQFF	TGTGCCAGCAGCGCCTTTGGGCGGGAAACTGAGCAGTTCTTC
TRBD1	-	TRBJ2-7	TRBV5-5	CASSLTSGQGTYEQYF	TGTGCCAGCAGCTTGACTTCCGGACAGGGGACCTACGAGCAGTACTTC
-	few	TRBJ2-2	TRBV12-3/TRBV12-4	CASPQGRITGELFF	TGTGCCAGCCCACAGGGAAGAATCACCGGGGAGCTGTTTTTT
-	-	TRBJ1-1	TRBV7-9	CASSHQTTEAFF	TGTGCCAGCAGTCACCAGACGACTGAAGCTTTCTTT
-	few	TRBJ2-7	TRBV20-1	CSALTTRVTYEQYF	TGCAGTGCTCTAACAACCAGGGTAACCTACGAGCAGTACTTC
-	-	TRBJ1-2	TRBV20-1	CSATRGDHYGYTF	TGCAGTGCTACCAGGGGCGATCACTATGGCTACACCTTC
-	-	TRBJ2-7	TRBV20-1	CSAEGGESYEQYF	TGCAGTGCTGAGGGGGGGGAGTCCTACGAGCAGTACTTC
-	-	TRBJ1-2	TRBV2	CASSVGKTNYGYTF	TGTGCCAGCAGTGTCGGGAAGACTAACTATGGCTACACCTTC
TRBD1	-	TRBJ2-1	TRBV2	CASSAQGAYNEQFF	TGTGCCAGCAGTGCACAGGGGGCCTACAATGAGCAGTTCTTC
TRBD2	few	TRBJ2-5	TRBV25-1	CASSELAGAGETQYF	TGTGCCAGCAGTGAACTAGCGGGAGCGGGGGAGACCCAGTACTTC
TRBD2	few	TRBJ2-1	TRBV20-1	CSARARRREGGTEQFF	TGCAGTGCTAGAGCGAGACGGCGGGAGGGAGGGACTGAGCAGTTCTTC
-	-	TRBJ2-1	TRBV4-3	CASSRGTYYEQFF	TGCGCCAGCAGCCGAGGGACGTACTATGAGCAGTTCTTC
TRBD2	-	TRBJ2-1	TRBV5-1	CASSPLAGGGSIHNEQFF	TGCGCCAGCAGCCCCCTTGCAGGTGGCGGGAGTATCCACAATGAGCAGTTCTTC
-	few	TRBJ2-6	TRBV10-3	CAITKDPFGANVLTF	TGTGCCATCACCAAGGACCCCTTTGGGGCCAACGTCCTGACTTTC
TRBD2	once	TRBJ2-3	TRBV11-1	CASSPGTSGETSTDTQYF	TGTGCCAGCAGCCCCGGGACTAGCGGGGAAACTAGCACAGATACGCAGTATTTT
TRBD2	many	TRBJ2-1	TRBV4-3	CASSQVVASGRGDEQFF	TGCGCCAGCAGCCAAGTAGTGGCTAGCGGGAGGGGGGATGAGCAGTTCTTC
-	-	TRBJ2-5	TRBV6-2/TRBV6-3	CASTSFETQYF	TGTGCCAGCACCTCCTTTGAGACCCAGTACTTC
-	few	TRBJ1-6	TRBV9	CASSGGGSPLHF	TGTGCCAGCAGCGGCGGGGGCTCACCCCTCCACTTT
TRBD2	-	TRBJ2-7	TRBV6-1	CATFKGGAGVSYEQYF	TGTGCCACCTTCAAGGGAGGAGCGGGAGTGTCCTACGAGCAGTACTTC
-	few	TRBJ2-1	TRBV25-1	CASSESFLIGVHEQFF	TGTGCCAGCAGTGAATCATTTCTAATAGGGGTACATGAGCAGTTCTTC